The 32 T cell receptor beta chains reported below all come from one sample, sequenced in a study of beta chain features in type 1 diabetes (dated by TCRdb to the late 2010s). The method behind the library was the immunoSEQ multiplex PCR assay. All of the isolated RNA was reverse transcribed with the High Capacity cDNA Reverse Transcription Kit, so expressed TCRB transcripts were sequenced. The source is immuneACCESS, and TCRdb retained only in-frame sequences with V and J called. Part of the clones is not carried over; for the studies checked, unresolved V genes explain less than half of this, and the remainder is unexplained. The sample contains hundreds of thousands of clones, around 15% of them found a single time. More than 0.08% of the sample rests with the top ten. Material: naive CD4+ T cells from blood. The cell subset or site label here, explained by the study, means: true naive CD4+ T cells. These receptor sequences come from a man younger than 35 in good health.

The table lists this clone with a few counts. This chain joins TRBV7-9 and TRBJ2-1; 15 bases map to TRBD2. With V trimmed by 5 bases and J by 0 bases, 8 bases remained unmatched. The CDR3 spans 19 residues. CDR1 is SEHNR, CDR2 FQNEAQ, per germline (reference sequence). The CDR3 protein is CASSPGLAGGLSSYNEQFF. The DNA of the CDR3 is TGTGCCAGCAGCCCGGGACTAGCGGGGGGCCTTAGCTCCTACAATGAGCAGTTCTTC.

The chain links TRBV4-3 to TRBJ2-1, with 7 bases aligning to TRBD2. V gave up 3 bases and J gave up 0 bases; unmatched junction bases: 8. Germline CDR1 is LGHNA and CDR2 is YSLEER. The CDR3 has 17 amino acids. CDR3 bases: TGCGCCAGCAGCCAGAGTGTAACTAGCGTCTCCTACAATGAGCAGTTCTTC. Translated, it gives CASSQSVTSVSYNEQFF.

This clone was seen a few times. The V and J genes are TRBV23-1 and TRBJ2-7, with D perhaps TRBD1 (5 bases). TRBV23-1 qualifies as an ORF whose function is uncertain. The CDR3 has 15 residues. Between the trimmed V and J ends, which lost 3 bases and 0 bases, there was a span of 12 bases. The CDR3 DNA is TGCGCCAGCAGTCATGGGGCCTCAAGCTCCTACGAGCAGTACTTC. Amino acids: CASSHGASSSYEQYF.

The chain recombines TRBV29-1 with TRBJ2-7; D is uncertain. The germline CDR1 and CDR2 sequences are SQVTM and ANQGSEA. The CDR3 runs to 12 residues. V gave up 5 bases and J gave up 0 bases, with 8 bases separating them. The CDR3 nucleotides are TGCAGCGTTACGCACAACTCCTACGAGCAGTACTTC. It encodes CSVTHNSYEQYF.

This clone was seen only a few times. The junction differs from germline at one of its ends, possibly a read error. The chain joins TRBV7-2 to TRBJ2-5; 7 nucleotides match TRBD2. Germline CDR1 SGHTA, CDR2 FQGNSA. This CDR3 contains 15 residues. The CDR3 DNA sequence: TGCGCCAGCAGCCCGACCGGGAGGCGGGGAGAGACCCAGTACTTC. Amino acid sequence: CASSPTGRRGETQYF.

The V gene is TRBV12-5, the J gene TRBJ1-1; no firm D call. Germline assignment: CDR1 LGHNT and CDR2 FRNRAP. Deletions cut 8 bases from V and 4 bases from J, with 11 bases between. This CDR3 region has 12 residues. The CDR3 nucleotides read TGTGCTAGTCAGCTCATGGGCACTGAAGCTTTCTTT. It is translated as CASQLMGTEAFF.

The V call is TRBV19, the J call TRBJ2-1; TRBD2 aligns across 8 bases. The V gene's germline CDR1 is LNHDA and CDR2 SQIVND (reference sequence). With 5 bases clipped from V and 11 bases from J, the junction kept 17 bases outside the gene matches. The CDR3 loop spans 16 amino acids. CDR3 sequence reads: CASSPRGSGGRSQQFF. The DNA for the CDR3 is TGTGCCAGTAGTCCCCGGGGGAGCGGGGGCCGATCGCAGCAGTTCTTC.

This clone appeared a few times. The rearrangement uses TRBV28 and TRBJ1-5, with D hard to call. Trimming stripped 8 bases from V and 9 bases from J, with 11 bases between. This CDR3 is 11 amino acids long. Germline loops: CDR1 MDHEN, CDR2 SYDVKM. CDR3 nucleotide sequence: TGTGCCAGCGAAGGGTGGGGGCCCCAGCATTTT. Its translation: CASEGWGPQHF. Full variable domain (outside the CDR3, taken from reference TRBV28 and TRBJ1-5): DVKVTQSSRYLVKRTGEKVFLECVQDMDHENMFWYRQDPGLGLRLIYFSYDVKMKEKGDIPEGYSVSREKKERFSLILESASTNQTSMYLCASEGWGPQHFGDGTRLSIL.

The chain links TRBV9 to TRBJ2-7; 9 bases map to TRBD1. V trimming: 4 bases; J trimming: 2 bases; junction bases outside the gene matches: 7. The CDR3 contains 15 residues. Germline values: CDR1 SGDLS, CDR2 YYNGEE. The CDR3 is CASSPRGQGAYEQYF. The CDR3 nucleotides are TGTGCCAGCAGCCCCCGGGGACAGGGAGCCTACGAGCAGTACTTC.

V usage is TRBV9 and J usage is TRBJ2-7, with D hard to call. The V and J ends lost 2 bases and 1 base respectively, with 10 bases between them. The CDR3 loop spans 14 amino acids. CDR1 and CDR2 from the germline V gene are SGDLS and YYNGEE. CDR3 amino acids: CASSVYSSSYEQYF. CDR3 DNA: TGTGCCAGCAGCGTGTACAGTAGTTCCTACGAGCAGTACTTC.

V usage is TRBV7-2 and J usage is TRBJ1-5; D possibly corresponds to TRBD1 (6 bases). Germline V gives CDR1 SGHTA, CDR2 FQGNSA. The CDR3 consists of 15 residues. The V end lost 2 bases, the J end lost 5 bases, and 13 bases lay between the germline ends. In DNA form, the CDR3 reads TGTGCCAGCAGCTTAAAGGAGGGGGGGTATCAGCCCCAGCATTTT. Translated, it gives CASSLKEGGYQPQHF.

In its sample, this clone was seen a few times. This sequence joins TRBV7-3 and TRBJ1-1; no clear D. V was shortened by 2 bases and J by 0 bases, with 7 bases between the two germline ends. CDR1 and CDR2 (germline): SGHTA, FQGTGA. There are 14 residues in the CDR3. The chain's CDR3 is CASSLAGVNTEAFF. The DNA for the CDR3 is TGTGCCAGCAGCTTAGCCGGGGTGAACACTGAAGCTTTCTTT. Full variable domain (outside the CDR3, taken from reference TRBV7-3 and TRBJ1-1): GAGVSQTPSNKVTEKGKYVELRCDPISGHTALYWYRQSLGQGPEFLIYFQGTGAADDSGLPNDRFFAVRPEGSVSTLKIQRTERGDSAVYLCASSLAGVNTEAFFGQGTRLTVV.

This clone was picked up a small number of times. V is TRBV19 and J is TRBJ2-3, with D hard to call. Trimming removed 5 bases at V and 1 base at J, with 7 bases between. This CDR3 region has 13 residues. The germline CDR1 and CDR2 sequences are LNHDA and SQIVND (reference sequence). CDR3 residues: CASSFGGTDTQYF. CDR3 coding DNA: TGTGCCAGTAGTTTTGGAGGCACAGATACGCAGTATTTT.

This clone showed up just a few times. This chain uses TRBV7-9 with TRBJ2-3, with 13 bases matching TRBD2. Germline CDR1 and CDR2: SEHNR and FQNEAQ (reference sequence). Unmatched junction bases numbered 4, after V lost 5 bases and J lost 2 bases. The CDR3 runs 16 residues. The CDR3 sequence is CASSPGLAGNTDTQYF. The CDR3 DNA is TGTGCCAGCAGCCCGGGACTAGCGGGAAACACAGATACGCAGTATTTT. Looking up the rest from reference TRBV7-9 and TRBJ2-3 gives the full variable domain: DTGVSQNPRHKITKRGQNVTFRCDPISEHNRLYWYRQTLGQGPEFLTYFQNEAQLEKSRLLSDRFSAERPKGSFSTLEIQRTEQGDSAMYLCASSPGLAGNTDTQYFGPGTRLTVL.

This chain links TRBV9 with TRBJ2-4; 7 nucleotides line up with TRBD1. After removal of 0 bases from V and 8 bases from J, the junction contained 11 bases not matched to a gene. Germline loops: CDR1 SGDLS, CDR2 YYNGEE. The CDR3 has 16 amino acids. CDR3 sequence: CASSVDLQRDRDIQYF. CDR3 sequence (DNA): TGTGCCAGCAGCGTAGATCTTCAGAGGGACAGAGACATTCAGTACTTC.

This clone was observed a handful of times. The chain has TRBV5-4 and TRBJ1-4; D remains ambiguous. The V end lost 2 bases, the J end lost 5 bases, and 10 bases lay between the germline ends. The CDR3 length is 14 residues. Per the germline V gene, CDR1 is SGHNT and CDR2 is YYREEE (reference sequence). CDR3 loop: CASSFGDTNEKLFF. In nucleotides, the CDR3 is TGTGCCAGCAGCTTTGGTGATACGAATGAAAAACTGTTTTTT.

The rearrangement joins TRBV5-4 to TRBJ2-6, with 12 nucleotides matching TRBD1. The germline V gene encodes CDR1 SGHNT and CDR2 YYREEE (reference sequence). This CDR3 comprises 17 residues. J gave up 4 bases and V 4 bases, and 6 bases lay outside the gene matches. The CDR3 DNA reads as TGTGCCAGCAGCCCCCCGGGACAGGGGGCCGGGGCCAACGTCCTGACTTTC. Amino acids: CASSPPGQGAGANVLTF.

V is TRBV4-1 and J is TRBJ2-4; TRBD2 matches 13 bases. The CDR3 covers 18 residues. J lost 2 bases, V lost 1 base, and 5 bases had no gene match. Germline CDR1 MGHRA, CDR2 YSYEKL. CDR3 amino acids: CASSQGLAGGQSKNIQYF. The CDR3, as DNA: TGCGCCAGCAGCCAAGGACTAGCGGGAGGTCAGTCCAAAAACATTCAGTACTTC.

The sample holds a few counts of this clone. The J gene is TRBJ2-5, the V gene TRBV7-2; D may be TRBD1 (6 bases). The CDR3 spans 13 residues. Germline assignment: CDR1 SGHTA and CDR2 FQGNSA. Trimming took off 10 bases at V and 5 bases at J, with 17 bases between the two ends. CDR3 protein: CATNRDWRETQYF. In DNA, the CDR3 is TGTGCCACCAACAGGGATTGGAGGGAGACCCAGTACTTC.

This clone appeared a few times. CDR3 sequence (DNA): TGTGCCAGCAGCCCCATAGGGCCTAGGGGACAGGGGGCTGTGAAAGCTTTCTTT. Translation: CASSPIGPRGQGAVKAFF. The chain is built from TRBV7-9 and TRBJ1-1; TRBD1 matches at 12 bases. Germline V gives CDR1 SEHNR, CDR2 FQNEAQ (reference sequence). The length of the CDR3 is 18 residues. The V gene end was trimmed by 5 bases and the J gene end by 9 bases; junction bases not matched to a gene: 19.

The rearrangement links TRBV27 to TRBJ2-1; D not certain. The CDR3 has 11 residues. CDR1 is MNHEY, CDR2 SMNVEV, per germline (reference sequence). V was shortened by 5 bases and J by 7 bases, with 6 bases between the two germline ends. Here the CDR3 DNA reads TGTGCCAGCAGTATCAGAAATGAGCAGTTCTTC. Encoded protein: CASSIRNEQFF.

This clone was counted between two and nine times. The gene calls are TRBV2 and TRBJ2-7, with D unclear. CDR3 size: 12 residues. V lost 5 bases to trimming and J lost 3 bases, with 8 bases between them. Germline CDR1 and CDR2: SNHLY and FYNNEI. The CDR3 loop reads CASSQQVYEQYF. The CDR3 region has the DNA TGTGCCAGCAGTCAGCAGGTCTACGAGCAGTACTTC.

This clone was counted a few times. This rearrangement joins TRBV29-1 to TRBJ1-5; D gene unclear. The CDR3 is made up of 14 amino acids. V was trimmed by 4 bases and J by 2 bases, leaving 12 bases between them. Germline CDR1 reads SQVTM; CDR2 reads ANQGSEA. The CDR3 sequence: CSVAQGQGNQPQHF. The CDR3 DNA reads TGCAGCGTTGCCCAAGGGCAGGGCAATCAGCCCCAGCATTTT.

This clone was observed a few times. The chain carries TRBV7-2 and TRBJ2-5; no clear D gene. The V and J ends lost 5 bases and 1 base respectively, with 11 bases between them. The CDR3 spans 14 residues. From germline, CDR1 is SGHTA and CDR2 FQGNSA. The CDR3 loop is CASSPGHIQETQYF. The CDR3 DNA is TGTGCCAGCAGCCCCGGGCACATCCAAGAGACCCAGTACTTC.

The chain combines TRBV27 with TRBJ2-7, with 7 nucleotides matching TRBD1. The CDR3 runs to 15 residues. Germline CDR1 reads MNHEY; CDR2 reads SMNVEV (reference sequence). Germline trimming cut 5 bases from V and 0 bases from J; bases unmatched to any gene: 7. The CDR3 loop reads CASSPDRIFSYEQYF. The CDR3 DNA is TGTGCCAGCAGTCCGGACAGGATCTTCTCCTACGAGCAGTACTTC.

The rearrangement links TRBV5-1 to TRBJ1-4; the D gene is possibly TRBD1 (5 bases). Germline assignment: CDR1 SGHRS and CDR2 YFSETQ. Trimming took off 7 bases at V and 3 bases at J, with 13 bases between the two ends. This CDR3 region has 14 residues. In DNA, the CDR3 is TGCGCCAGCCGGATTGTGGGGGCTAATGAAAAACTGTTTTTT. Translating gives CASRIVGANEKLFF. Together with reference TRBV5-1 and TRBJ1-4, the CDR3 gives the full variable domain: KAGVTQTPRYLIKTRGQQVTLSCSPISGHRSVSWYQQTPGQGLQFLFEYFSETQRNKGNFPGRFSGRQFSNSRSEMNVSTLELGDSALYLCASRIVGANEKLFFGSGTQLSVL.

As concerns this clone: Other DNA variants within this sample encode the same CDR3. For the CDR3, the DNA is TGTGCCTGGAGCGTCCAAGAGAACACTGAAGCTTTCTTT. This sequence encodes CAWSVQENTEAFF. V usage is TRBV30 and J usage is TRBJ1-1; D not resolved. Deletions cut 3 bases from V and 1 base from J, with 9 bases between. CDR1 and CDR2 (germline): GTSNPN, SVGIG (reference sequence). This CDR3 is 13 amino acids long.

The chain joins TRBV5-4 to TRBJ2-5, with D possibly called TRBD1 or TRBD2 (5 bases each). The ends were cut back, 4 bases at V and 1 base at J, with 14 bases in the middle. The CDR3 runs 15 residues. The germline gives CDR1 SGHNT, CDR2 YYREEE (reference sequence). CDR3 bases: TGTGCCAGCAGCCAGGGACGGGGCAGCCAAGAGACCCAGTACTTC. It specifies CASSQGRGSQETQYF.

The J gene is TRBJ1-6, the V gene TRBV28; D might be TRBD1 (5 bases). The V gene lost 11 bases and the J gene lost 17 bases, with 22 bases spanning the gap. The CDR3 consists of 12 residues. Per germline, CDR1 MDHEN and CDR2 SYDVKM. The CDR3 sequence: CAGVGTLGPIHF. The CDR3, as DNA: TGTGCCGGGGTTGGGACCCTTGGTCCCATCCACTTT.

In this sample, this clone turned up once. The chain is built from TRBV28 and TRBJ2-3; no reliable D call. Germline-derived CDR1 and CDR2 are MDHEN and SYDVKM. Trimming pared 10 bases from V and 5 bases from J, leaving 19 bases between. This CDR3 is 14 amino acids long. CDR3 nucleotides: TGTGCCATCAGCCCCAACCCCCAAGGAGATACGCAGTATTTT. This codes for CAISPNPQGDTQYF.

The rearrangement links TRBV28 to TRBJ1-2, with 8 bases fitting TRBD1. In germline, CDR1 is MDHEN, CDR2 SYDVKM. J lost 4 bases, V lost 5 bases, and 6 bases had no gene match. CDR3 length: 14 residues. DNA of the CDR3: TGTGCCAGCAGTCCAGGGGGCGCTGGCTATGGCTACACCTTC. The encoded protein is CASSPGGAGYGYTF.

V usage is TRBV7-3 and J usage is TRBJ2-5; D call uncertain. Per the germline V gene, CDR1 is SGHTA and CDR2 is FQGTGA. V dropped 5 bases and J dropped 2 bases, with 21 bases sitting between them. The CDR3 runs to 17 residues. In nucleotides, the CDR3 is TGTGCCAGCAGCATTCTCCCGGGCTGGATCCCACAAGAGACCCAGTACTTC. Its protein product is CASSILPGWIPQETQYF.